Ten or more counts support the clone carrying this T cell receptor beta chain. The V end was cut by 5 bases, the J end by 7 bases, with 12 bases between. Germline V CDR1 and CDR2: SGHVS, FNYEAQ. There are 13 residues in the CDR3. The data stem from a study of identical twins. TCRdb re-analysed the 5' RACE reads in MiXCR, keeping a single row per CDR3 protein. The sample consists of around 280,000 distinct CDR3 sequences, 6.5% to 9.5% of them appearing once. These same records also appear under a second study, on yellow fever vaccine responses in identical twins.

The chain couples TRBV7-6 to TRBJ1-5; D uncertain. The sample was memory (CD45RO+) T cells sorted from blood. The clonotype was recovered from a woman aged 18-29 years in good health. The CDR3 spells CASSKQPGQPQHF. CDR3 nucleotides: TGTGCCAGCAGCAAACAACCGGGACAGCCCCAGCATTTT.